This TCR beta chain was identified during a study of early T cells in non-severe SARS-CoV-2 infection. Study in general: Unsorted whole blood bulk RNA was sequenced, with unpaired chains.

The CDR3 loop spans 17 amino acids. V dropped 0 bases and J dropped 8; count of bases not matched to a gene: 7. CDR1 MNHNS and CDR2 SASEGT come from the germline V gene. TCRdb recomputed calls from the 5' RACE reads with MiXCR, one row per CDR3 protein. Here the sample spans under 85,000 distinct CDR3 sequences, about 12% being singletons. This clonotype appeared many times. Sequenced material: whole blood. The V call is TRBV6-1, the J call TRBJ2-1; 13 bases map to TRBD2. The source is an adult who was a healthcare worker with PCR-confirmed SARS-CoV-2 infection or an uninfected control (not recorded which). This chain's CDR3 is CASSEAELAGGLYEQFF. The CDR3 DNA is TGTGCCAGCAGTGAAGCGGAACTAGCGGGAGGGCTGTATGAGCAGTTCTTC.